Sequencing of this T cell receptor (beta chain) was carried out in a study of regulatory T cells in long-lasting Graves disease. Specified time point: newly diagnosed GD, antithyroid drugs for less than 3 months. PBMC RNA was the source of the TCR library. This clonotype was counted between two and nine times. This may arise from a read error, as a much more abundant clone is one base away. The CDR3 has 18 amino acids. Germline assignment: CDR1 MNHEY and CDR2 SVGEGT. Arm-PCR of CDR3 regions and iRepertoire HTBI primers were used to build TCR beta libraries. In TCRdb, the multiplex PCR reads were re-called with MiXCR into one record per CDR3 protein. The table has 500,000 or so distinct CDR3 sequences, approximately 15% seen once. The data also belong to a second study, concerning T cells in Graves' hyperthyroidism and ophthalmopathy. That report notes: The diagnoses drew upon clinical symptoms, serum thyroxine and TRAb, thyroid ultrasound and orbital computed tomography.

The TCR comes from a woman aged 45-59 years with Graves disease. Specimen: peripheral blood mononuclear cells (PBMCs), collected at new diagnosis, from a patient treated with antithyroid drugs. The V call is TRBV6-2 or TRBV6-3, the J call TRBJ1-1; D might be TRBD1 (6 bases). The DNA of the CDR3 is TGTGCCAGCAGTTCCCCAATCCTCGGGGGCGGGATGAACGCTGAAGCTTTCTTT. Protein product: CASSSPILGGGMNAEAFF.